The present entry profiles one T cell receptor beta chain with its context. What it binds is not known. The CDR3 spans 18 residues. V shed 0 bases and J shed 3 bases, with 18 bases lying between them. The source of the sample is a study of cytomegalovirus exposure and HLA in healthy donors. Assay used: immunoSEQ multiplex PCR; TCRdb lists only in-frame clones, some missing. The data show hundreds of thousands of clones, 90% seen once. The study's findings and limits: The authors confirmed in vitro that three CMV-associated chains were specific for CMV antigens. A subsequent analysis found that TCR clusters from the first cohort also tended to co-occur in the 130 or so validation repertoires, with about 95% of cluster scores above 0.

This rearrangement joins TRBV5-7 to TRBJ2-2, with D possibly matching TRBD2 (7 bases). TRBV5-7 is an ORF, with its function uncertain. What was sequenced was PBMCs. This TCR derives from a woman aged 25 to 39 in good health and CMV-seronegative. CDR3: CASSLVPQGAGDTGELFF. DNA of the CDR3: TGTGCCAGCAGCTTGGTCCCACAGGGCGCGGGGGACACCGGGGAGCTGTTTTTT.